This TCR beta chain was captured in a study of control samples from healthy donors and cancer patients. The CDR3 loop spans 14 amino acids. Sequenced by immunoSEQ multiplex PCR; TCRdb stores in-frame clones only, minus some. The sample shows 150,000 or so clones, 91% of them seen only once. The receptor was derived from a man aged 18 to 29 in good health. The sample comprised blood. The J gene is TRBJ2-5, the V gene TRBV21-1; the table gives TRBD2 as D, unverified against the DNA. TRBV21-1 is an annotated pseudogene. CDR3 nucleotides: TGTGCCAGCGATATAGCGGGACCACAAGAGACCCAGTACTTC. Its translation: CASDIAGPQETQYF.